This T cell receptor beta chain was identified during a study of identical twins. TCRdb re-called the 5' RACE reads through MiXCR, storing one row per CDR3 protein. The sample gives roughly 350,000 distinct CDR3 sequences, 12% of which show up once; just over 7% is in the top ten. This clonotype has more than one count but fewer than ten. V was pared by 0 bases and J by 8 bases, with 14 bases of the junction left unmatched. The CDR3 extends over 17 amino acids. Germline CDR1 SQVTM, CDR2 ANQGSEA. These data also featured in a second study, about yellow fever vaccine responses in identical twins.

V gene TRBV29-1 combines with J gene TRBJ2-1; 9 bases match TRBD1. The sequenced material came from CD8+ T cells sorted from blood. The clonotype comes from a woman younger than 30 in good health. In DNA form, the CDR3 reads TGCAGCGTTGAAGACGAGGGACAGGGCCGAGTTAAGGATGAGCAGTTCTTC. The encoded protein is CSVEDEGQGRVKDEQFF.